This TCR beta chain came from a study of CD8 T cells in Susac syndrome. RNA amounts of about 0.45 to 1 ug underwent reverse transcription with random hexamers. TCRdb called the immunoSEQ multiplex PCR reads again in MiXCR, with one record for every CDR3 protein. The table has approximately 100,000 distinct CDR3 sequences, around 90% seen once. V was cut by 1 base and J by 0 bases, with 4 bases left in between. The CDR3 is 13 residues long. Looked up from germline, CDR1 is DFQATT and CDR2 is SNEGSKA (reference sequence). CD8+ and CD4+ T cells taken from blood had their TCR beta sequenced. The CD8+ and CD4+ T cells were negatively isolated, with the TEMRA cells enriched by FACS.

The genes are TRBV20-1 and TRBJ1-3; no definite D call. The sequence was collected from a human donor in good health. The specimen was CD4+ T cells from PBMCs. The CDR3 here is CSARVSSGNTIYF. CDR3 nucleotide sequence: TGCAGTGCTAGAGTCAGCTCTGGAAACACCATATATTTT.